This T cell receptor beta chain emerged from a study of blood T cell repertoires in COVID-19. Study-wide background: From T cells, B-cell-depleted T cells, or PBMCs came the material, which was cDNA or gDNA.

With V trimmed by 6 bases and J by 12 bases, 13 bases remained unmatched. The germline CDR1 and CDR2 sequences are KGHSH and LQKENI. The CDR3 has 14 residues. Profiling relied on immunoSEQ multiplex PCR, and the TCRdb table lists in-frame clones only, not all of them. This sample has some 68,000 clones, with about 90% found just once. This receptor was identified in a man aged 45-65 years with COVID-19, enrolled during active disease. The gene calls are TRBV18 and TRBJ2-1, with 8 bases aligning to TRBD2. Sequencing was done on a sample of peripheral blood. The CDR3 nucleotides read TGTGCCAGCTCTCCCCCCTCGCTAGCGGGCCTGCAGTTCTTC. It encodes CASSPPSLAGLQFF.